This entry features one TCR beta chain sequence. Its specificity is unknown. This specimen belongs to a study of T cells in Graves' hyperthyroidism and ophthalmopathy. Broader study findings: Also found in blood were most expanded thyroid clonotypes above 0.001.

Diagnoses were made from clinical symptoms, serum measures (thyroxine and TRAb), thyroid ultrasound and orbital computed tomography. RNA transcripts served as the template for amplifying TCR beta CDR3 regions. TCR CDR3 underwent first-round RT-PCR with the HTBI primer set. TCRdb re-derived calls from the multiplex PCR reads in MiXCR, one entry per CDR3 protein. The table lists approximately 640,000 distinct CDR3 sequences, roughly 17% of them singletons, with roughly a sixth in the top ten. After removal of 1 base from V and 5 bases from J, the junction contained 8 bases not matched to a gene. The length of the CDR3 is 17 residues. Germline loops: CDR1 SGHTA, CDR2 FQGNSA.

Sequencing input: blood. This clonotype was sampled from a man aged 45 to 65 with Graves' hyperthyroidism. The V and J genes are TRBV7-2 and TRBJ2-3; 11 nucleotides align to TRBD2. The CDR3 nucleotides are TGTGCCAGCAGCTTAGGGTTACTAGCGGGAGCCGGAGATACGCAGTATTTT. The encoded protein is CASSLGLLAGAGDTQYF.